The 19 T cell receptor beta chains listed next were all sequenced from one sample in a study of monozygotic twins with inflammatory bowel disease. TCRdb re-called the 5' RACE reads and gives one entry per CDR3 protein, without DNA. This repertoire includes more than 95,000 distinct CDR3 sequences. Sequenced input: blood. Every receptor here comes from a human donor with ulcerative colitis or Crohn's disease, or a healthy co-twin of an affected twin (not recorded which).

The chain links TRBV15 to TRBJ2-2. The CDR3 is 11 residues long. Germline CDR1 is LNHNV and CDR2 is YYDKDF (reference sequence). The CDR3: CATSLTGELFF.

The chain is built from TRBV5-4 and TRBJ2-2; the D call from TCRdb, TRBD2, cannot be confirmed without DNA. The germline V gene encodes CDR1 SGHNT and CDR2 YYREEE (reference sequence). The CDR3 runs 18 residues. This CDR3 reads CASSPYPTSGSFHGELFF.

The genes are TRBV20-1 and TRBJ1-1; TCRdb lists TRBD1, though no DNA is available to test this call. From germline, CDR1 is DFQATT and CDR2 SNEGSKA (reference sequence). This CDR3 region has 13 residues. The CDR3 region is CSASRYSGTEAFF.

The V call is TRBV10-3, the J call TRBJ1-6; TCRdb proposes TRBD1, but this gene call is untestable without DNA. This CDR3 is 13 amino acids long. Germline V lookup: CDR1 ENHRY, CDR2 SYGVKD. CDR3 sequence: CAITPTGMSPLHF.

The V gene is TRBV20-1, the J gene TRBJ2-1. Per the germline V gene, CDR1 is DFQATT and CDR2 is SNEGSKA (reference sequence). This CDR3 contains 16 residues. CDR3 region: CSARDRGGSSYNEQFF.

The V gene is TRBV4-2, the J gene TRBJ2-5; as DNA is missing, the TRBD1 call by TCRdb cannot be tested. Germline V lookup: CDR1 LGHNA, CDR2 YNFKEQ. The length of the CDR3 is 16 residues. CDR3 residues: CASSQRGQGSQETQYF.

The chain has TRBV5-1 and TRBJ2-6; TCRdb reports TRBD1, a call that lacks DNA to check it against. Germline V gives CDR1 SGHRS, CDR2 YFSETQ. This CDR3 comprises 17 residues. Here the CDR3 reads CASSQRGRDSGANVLTF.

J is TRBJ2-2 and V is TRBV28; as DNA is missing, the TRBD2 call by TCRdb cannot be tested. Looked up from germline, CDR1 is MDHEN and CDR2 is SYDVKM. The CDR3 spans 14 residues. The CDR3 region is CASSLPSGSGELFF.

The chain combines TRBV5-4 with TRBJ1-2; with no DNA, the TCRdb D assignment of TRBD1 cannot be verified. In germline, CDR1 is SGHNT, CDR2 YYREEE (reference sequence). The CDR3 is made up of 14 amino acids. Here the CDR3 reads CASSLRQGMGGYTF. Together with reference TRBV5-4 and TRBJ1-2, the CDR3 gives the full variable domain: ETGVTQSPTHLIKTRGQQVTLRCSSQSGHNTVSWYQQALGQGPQFIFQYYREEENGRGNFPPRFSGLQFPNYSSELNVNALELDDSALYLCASSLRQGMGGYTFGSGTRLTVV.

The chain is built from TRBV7-2 and TRBJ1-6. This CDR3 comprises 16 residues. Germline V CDR1 and CDR2: SGHTA, FQGNSA. The CDR3 loop is CASSLSRDSRGSPLHF. The full variable domain, completed using reference TRBV7-2 and TRBJ1-6, is GAGVSQSPSNKVTEKGKDVELRCDPISGHTALYWYRQSLGQGLEFLIYFQGNSAPDKSGLPSDRFSAERTGGSVSTLTIQRTQQEDSAVYLCASSLSRDSRGSPLHFGNGTRLTVT.

The rearrangement joins TRBV20-1 to TRBJ2-7. This CDR3 is built from 13 residues. From germline, CDR1 is DFQATT and CDR2 SNEGSKA (reference sequence). CDR3 sequence reads: CSARFRGSYEQYF.

V usage is TRBV10-3 and J usage is TRBJ2-7; TCRdb proposes TRBD1, but this gene call is untestable without DNA. The CDR3 runs 14 residues. Germline CDR1 is ENHRY and CDR2 is SYGVKD. The CDR3 reads CAITSGTATYEQYF.

The chain employs TRBV7-9 and TRBJ1-1. The length of the CDR3 is 12 residues. Per the germline V gene, CDR1 is SEHNR and CDR2 is FQNEAQ (reference sequence). CDR3 in amino acids: CASLQANTEAFF. Variable domain in full (rest from reference TRBV7-9 and TRBJ1-1): DTGVSQNPRHKITKRGQNVTFRCDPISEHNRLYWYRQTLGQGPEFLTYFQNEAQLEKSRLLSDRFSAERPKGSFSTLEIQRTEQGDSAMYLCASLQANTEAFFGQGTRLTVV.

This chain joins TRBV5-1 and TRBJ2-1; the D gene TCRdb calls, TRBD2, cannot be checked with no DNA. In germline, CDR1 is SGHRS, CDR2 YFSETQ. This CDR3 spans 16 amino acids. The CDR3 is CASSLVSGSGYNEQFF.

The chain combines TRBV5-4 with TRBJ2-5. CDR1 is SGHNT, CDR2 YYREEE, per germline (reference sequence). This CDR3 is built from 15 residues. CDR3 region: CASSTGLAAQETQYF. Full variable domain (missing parts from reference TRBV5-4 and TRBJ2-5): ETGVTQSPTHLIKTRGQQVTLRCSSQSGHNTVSWYQQALGQGPQFIFQYYREEENGRGNFPPRFSGLQFPNYSSELNVNALELDDSALYLCASSTGLAAQETQYFGPGTRLLVL.

V is TRBV7-2 and J is TRBJ1-1. The length of the CDR3 is 12 residues. CDR1 is SGHTA, CDR2 FQGNSA, per germline. The chain's CDR3 is CASGSRATEAFF.

The chain is built from TRBV18 and TRBJ1-4; checking the TCRdb D call of TRBD1 is not possible without DNA. CDR1 is KGHSH and CDR2 is LQKENI in the germline V gene. This CDR3 has 17 amino acids. CDR3: CASSATGGAERYEKLFF.

The V call is TRBV3-1, the J call TRBJ2-7. The length of the CDR3 is 11 residues. The germline gives CDR1 LGHDT, CDR2 YNNKEL (reference sequence). The CDR3 protein is CASSTVSEQYF.

V and J are TRBV7-2 and TRBJ2-4; TCRdb names TRBD1, which stays unverified in the absence of DNA. Germline-derived CDR1 and CDR2 are SGHTA and FQGNSA. The CDR3 is made up of 15 amino acids. This CDR3 is CASSLGRQSKNIQYF. Complete variable domain (other parts from reference TRBV7-2 and TRBJ2-4): GAGVSQSPSNKVTEKGKDVELRCDPISGHTALYWYRQSLGQGLEFLIYFQGNSAPDKSGLPSDRFSAERTGGSVSTLTIQRTQQEDSAVYLCASSLGRQSKNIQYFGAGTRLSVL.